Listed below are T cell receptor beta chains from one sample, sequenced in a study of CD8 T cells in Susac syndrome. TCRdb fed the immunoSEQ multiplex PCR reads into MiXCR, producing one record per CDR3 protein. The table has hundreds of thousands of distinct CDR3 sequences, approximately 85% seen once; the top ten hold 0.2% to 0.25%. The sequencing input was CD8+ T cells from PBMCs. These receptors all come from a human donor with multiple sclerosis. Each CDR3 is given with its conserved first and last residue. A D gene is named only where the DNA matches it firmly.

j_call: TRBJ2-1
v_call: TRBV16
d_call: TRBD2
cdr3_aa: CASSLRASLAGASANEQFF

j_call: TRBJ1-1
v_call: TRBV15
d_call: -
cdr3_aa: CATSRGFTREGEAFF

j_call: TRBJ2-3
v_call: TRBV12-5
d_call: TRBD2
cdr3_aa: CASGTSGSSTDTQYF

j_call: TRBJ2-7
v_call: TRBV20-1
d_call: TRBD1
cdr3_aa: CSARDSAVPYEQYF

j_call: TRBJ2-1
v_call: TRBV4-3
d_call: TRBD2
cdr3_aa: CASSQAAGEGYNEQFF

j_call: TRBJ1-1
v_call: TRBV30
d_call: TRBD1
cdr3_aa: CAWSRGTEAFF

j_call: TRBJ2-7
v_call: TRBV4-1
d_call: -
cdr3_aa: CASSQGAGAYEQYF

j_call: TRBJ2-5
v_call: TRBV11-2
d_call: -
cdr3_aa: CASREPGLQETQYF

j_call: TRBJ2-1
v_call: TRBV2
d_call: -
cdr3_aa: CASSEARIFYNEKFF

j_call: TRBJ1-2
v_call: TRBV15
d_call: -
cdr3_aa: CATSRAEGTAFYGYTF

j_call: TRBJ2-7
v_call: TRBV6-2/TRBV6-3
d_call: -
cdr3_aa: CATSILRLREQYF

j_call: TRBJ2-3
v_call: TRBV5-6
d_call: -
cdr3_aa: CASSPSGAPSTDTQYF

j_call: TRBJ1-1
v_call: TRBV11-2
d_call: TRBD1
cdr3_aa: CASSPRSSGQGMAFF

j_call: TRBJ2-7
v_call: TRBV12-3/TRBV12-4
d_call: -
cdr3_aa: CASAGNEQYF

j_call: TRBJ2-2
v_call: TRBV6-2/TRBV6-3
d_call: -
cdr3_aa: CASSYLATGELFF

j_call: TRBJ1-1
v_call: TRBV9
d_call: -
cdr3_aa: CASSVGQSEAFF

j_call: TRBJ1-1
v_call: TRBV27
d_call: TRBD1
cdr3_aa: CASSQFTWDRGTEAFF

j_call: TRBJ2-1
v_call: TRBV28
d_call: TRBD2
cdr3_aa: CASSPGVLAGGRYNEQFF

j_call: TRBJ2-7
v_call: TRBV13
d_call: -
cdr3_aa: CASGRFGGGNEQYF

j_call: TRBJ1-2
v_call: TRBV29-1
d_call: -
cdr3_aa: CSVVGELNYGYTF

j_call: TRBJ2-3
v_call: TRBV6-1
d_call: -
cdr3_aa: CASSGTRSGPSTDTQYF

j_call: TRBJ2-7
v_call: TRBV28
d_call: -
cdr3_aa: CASRPPSTYEQYF

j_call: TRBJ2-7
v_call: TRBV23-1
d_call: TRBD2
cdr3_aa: CASSHQREGRGKQYF

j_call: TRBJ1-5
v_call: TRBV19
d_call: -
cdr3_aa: CASSIGVNQPQHF

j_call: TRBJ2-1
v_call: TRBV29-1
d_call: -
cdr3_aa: CSVAGYSEQFF

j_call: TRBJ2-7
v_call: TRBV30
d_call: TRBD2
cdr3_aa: CAWRGLADISYEQYF

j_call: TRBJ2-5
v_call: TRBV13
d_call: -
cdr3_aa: CASSLKGAETQYF

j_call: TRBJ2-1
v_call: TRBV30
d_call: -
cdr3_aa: CAWTPTITYNEQFF

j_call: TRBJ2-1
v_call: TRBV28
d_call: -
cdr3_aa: CASSSFGGDQRWDEQFF

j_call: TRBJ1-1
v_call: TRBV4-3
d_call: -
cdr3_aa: CASSQDLGLKLNTEAFF

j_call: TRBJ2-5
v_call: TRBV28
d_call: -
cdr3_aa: CASSLAPLPGNGETQYF

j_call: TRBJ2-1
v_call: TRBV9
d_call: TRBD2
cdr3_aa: CASSPSGSLGDEQFF

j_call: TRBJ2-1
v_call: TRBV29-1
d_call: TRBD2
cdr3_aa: CSVEDRGGLADEQFF

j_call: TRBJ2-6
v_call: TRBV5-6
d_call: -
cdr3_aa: CASSLEWGPVSSGANVLTF

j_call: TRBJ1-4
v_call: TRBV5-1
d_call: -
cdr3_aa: CASSSGGNEKLFF

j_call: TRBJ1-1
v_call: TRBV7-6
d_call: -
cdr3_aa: CASSADAGTEAFF